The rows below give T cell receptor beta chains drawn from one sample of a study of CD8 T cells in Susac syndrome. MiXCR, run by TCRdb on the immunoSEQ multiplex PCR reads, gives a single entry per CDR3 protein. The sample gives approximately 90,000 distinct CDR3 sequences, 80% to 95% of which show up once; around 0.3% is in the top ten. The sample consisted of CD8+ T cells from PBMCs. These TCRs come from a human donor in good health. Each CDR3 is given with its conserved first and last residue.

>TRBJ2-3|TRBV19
CASRPGLGDTDTQYF
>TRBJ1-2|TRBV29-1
CSVEKRGYGYTF
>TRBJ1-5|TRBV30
CAWSPFRTGGNQPQHF
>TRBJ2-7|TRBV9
CASSAGQGEFYEQYF
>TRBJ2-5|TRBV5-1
CASSLTFGTSEETQYF
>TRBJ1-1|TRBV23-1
CASVTGNTEAFF
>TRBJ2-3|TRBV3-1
CASSQDIITGSGLGTDTQYF
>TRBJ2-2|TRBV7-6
CASSLADTGELFF
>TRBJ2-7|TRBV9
CASSVGLAGPPSYEQYF
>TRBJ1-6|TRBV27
CASSPGTLLHF
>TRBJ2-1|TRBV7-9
CASSSPLGTGAYNEQFF
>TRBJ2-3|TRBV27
CASTRQGADTQYF
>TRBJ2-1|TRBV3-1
CASSQDSARVWPNEQFF
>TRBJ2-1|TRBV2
CASSGMRGLAAGNEQFF
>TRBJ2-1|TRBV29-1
CSVEGGGDFYNEQFF
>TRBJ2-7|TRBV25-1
CASSGSGTGDDEQYF
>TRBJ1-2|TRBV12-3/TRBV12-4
CASTPTGVYGYTF
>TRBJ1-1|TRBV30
CAWSLGTEAFF
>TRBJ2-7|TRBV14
CASSLPGSVHEQYF
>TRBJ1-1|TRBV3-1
CASSQESGEAFF
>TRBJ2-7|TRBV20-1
CSARSDSQSSYEQYF
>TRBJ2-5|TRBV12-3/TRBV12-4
CASRQQETQYF
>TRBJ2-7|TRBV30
CAWSVGQGVSEQYF
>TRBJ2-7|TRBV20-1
CSARKGNYEQYF
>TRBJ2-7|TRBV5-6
CASSRRDREYEQYF
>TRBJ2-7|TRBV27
CAAGQSYEQYF
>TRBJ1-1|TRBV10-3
CAISDGYNTEAFF
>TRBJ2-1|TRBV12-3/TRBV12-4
CASSFQGGVNEQFF
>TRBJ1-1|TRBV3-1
CASSQENGGSEAFF
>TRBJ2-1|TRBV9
CASSPGRSSYNEQFF
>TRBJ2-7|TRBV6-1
CASSEGTQGPYEQYF
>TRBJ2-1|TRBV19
CASSQGSYNEQFF
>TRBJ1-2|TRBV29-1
CSVGTGGVNGYTF
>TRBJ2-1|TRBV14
CASTPSSYNEQFF
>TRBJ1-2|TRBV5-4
CASSLRGYYGYTF
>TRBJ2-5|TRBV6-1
CASSEWRGSQETQYF
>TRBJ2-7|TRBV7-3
CASSLGPATYEQYF
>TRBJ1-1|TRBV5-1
CASSFTGEVSTEAFF
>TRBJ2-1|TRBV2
CASSPFRRGADEQFF
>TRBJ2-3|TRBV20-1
CSARDRAGGEPSTDTQYF
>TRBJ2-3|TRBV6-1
CASSAGGGDTQYF
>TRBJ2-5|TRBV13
CASSGATLQETQYF
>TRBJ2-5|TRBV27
CASSLTGGTQYF
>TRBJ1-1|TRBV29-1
CSVAAENTEAFF
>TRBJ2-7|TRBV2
CATMVQGEGYEQYF
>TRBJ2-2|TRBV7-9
CASKSDTGELFF
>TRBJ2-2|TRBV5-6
CASSEQGDTGELFF
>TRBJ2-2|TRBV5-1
CASSHGSPGELFF
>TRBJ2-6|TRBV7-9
CASKADRDRSGANVLTF
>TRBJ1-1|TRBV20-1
CSAHHRGSNTEAFF
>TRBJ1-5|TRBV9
CASSSGGGGNQPQHF
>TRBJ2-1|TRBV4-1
CASSQAGGLSYNEQFF
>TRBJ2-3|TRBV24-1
CATSDRTSGDTQYF
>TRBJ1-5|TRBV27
CASSRTGVNQPQHF
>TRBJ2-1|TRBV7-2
CASSLEGSSYNEQFF
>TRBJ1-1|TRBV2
CASSVPGSNTEAFF
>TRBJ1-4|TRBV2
CASSVWPGGTTNEKLFF
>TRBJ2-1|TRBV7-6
CASTGSGYNEQFF